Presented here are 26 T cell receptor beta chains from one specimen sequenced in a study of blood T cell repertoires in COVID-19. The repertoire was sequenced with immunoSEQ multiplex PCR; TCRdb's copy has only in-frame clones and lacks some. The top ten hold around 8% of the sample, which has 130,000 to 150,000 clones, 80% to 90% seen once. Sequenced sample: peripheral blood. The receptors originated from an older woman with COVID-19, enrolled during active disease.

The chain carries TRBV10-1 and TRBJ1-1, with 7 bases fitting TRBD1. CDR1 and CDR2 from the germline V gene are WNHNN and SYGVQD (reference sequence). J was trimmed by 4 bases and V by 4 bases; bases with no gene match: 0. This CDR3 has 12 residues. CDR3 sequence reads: CASSGDSTEAFF. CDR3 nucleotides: TGCGCCAGCAGTGGGGACAGCACTGAAGCTTTCTTT.

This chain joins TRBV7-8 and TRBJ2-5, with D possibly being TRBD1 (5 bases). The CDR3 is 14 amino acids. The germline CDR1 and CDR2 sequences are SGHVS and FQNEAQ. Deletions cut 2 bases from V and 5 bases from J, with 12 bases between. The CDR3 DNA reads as TGTGCCAGCAGCTTATACAGGTTGTCGGAGACCCAGTACTTC. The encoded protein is CASSLYRLSETQYF.

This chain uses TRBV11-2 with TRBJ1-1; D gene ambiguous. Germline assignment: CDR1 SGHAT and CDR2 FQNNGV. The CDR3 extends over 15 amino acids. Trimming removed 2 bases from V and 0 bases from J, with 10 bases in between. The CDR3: CASSLISSLNTEAFF. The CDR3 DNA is TGTGCCAGCAGCTTAATTTCTTCTCTGAACACTGAAGCTTTCTTT.

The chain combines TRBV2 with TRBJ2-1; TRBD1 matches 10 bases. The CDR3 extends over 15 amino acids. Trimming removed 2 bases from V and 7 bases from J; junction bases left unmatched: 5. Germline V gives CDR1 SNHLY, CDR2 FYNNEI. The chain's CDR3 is CASSERTGGLNEQFF. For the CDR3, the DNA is TGTGCCAGCAGTGAAAGGACAGGGGGGTTAAATGAGCAGTTCTTC.

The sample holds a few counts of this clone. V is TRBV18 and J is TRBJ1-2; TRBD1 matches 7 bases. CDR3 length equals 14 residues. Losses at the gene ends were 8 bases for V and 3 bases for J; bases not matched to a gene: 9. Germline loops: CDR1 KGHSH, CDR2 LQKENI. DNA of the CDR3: TGTGCCAGCCTCCGACAGGGATGGGACTATGGCTACACCTTC. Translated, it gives CASLRQGWDYGYTF. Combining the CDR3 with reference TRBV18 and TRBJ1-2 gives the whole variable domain NAGVMQNPRHLVRRRGQEARLRCSPMKGHSHVYWYRQLPEEGLKFMVYLQKENIIDESGMPKERFSAEFPKEGPSILRIQQVVRGDSAAYFCASLRQGWDYGYTFGSGTRLTVV.

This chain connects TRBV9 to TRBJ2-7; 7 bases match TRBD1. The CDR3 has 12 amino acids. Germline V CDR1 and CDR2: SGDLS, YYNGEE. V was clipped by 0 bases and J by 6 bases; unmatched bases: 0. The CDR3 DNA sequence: TGTGCCAGCAGCGTAGAGGGGGCCGAGCAGTACTTC. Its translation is CASSVEGAEQYF.

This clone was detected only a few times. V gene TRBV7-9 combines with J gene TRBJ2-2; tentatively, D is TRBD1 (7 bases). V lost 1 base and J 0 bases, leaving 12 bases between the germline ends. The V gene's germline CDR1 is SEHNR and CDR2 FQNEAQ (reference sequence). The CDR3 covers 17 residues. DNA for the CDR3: TGTGCCAGCAGCTTAGTGGAGGGGGCCGCGAACACCGGGGAGCTGTTTTTT. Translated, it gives CASSLVEGAANTGELFF.

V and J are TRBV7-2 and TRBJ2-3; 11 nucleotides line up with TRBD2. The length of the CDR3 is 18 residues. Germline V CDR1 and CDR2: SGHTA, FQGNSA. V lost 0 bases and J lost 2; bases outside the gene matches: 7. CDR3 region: CASSLAWLAGGVTDTQYF. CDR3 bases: TGTGCCAGCAGCTTAGCGTGGCTAGCGGGGGGAGTCACAGATACGCAGTATTTT. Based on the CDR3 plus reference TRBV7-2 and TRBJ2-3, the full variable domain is GAGVSQSPSNKVTEKGKDVELRCDPISGHTALYWYRQSLGQGLEFLIYFQGNSAPDKSGLPSDRFSAERTGGSVSTLTIQRTQQEDSAVYLCASSLAWLAGGVTDTQYFGPGTRLTVL.

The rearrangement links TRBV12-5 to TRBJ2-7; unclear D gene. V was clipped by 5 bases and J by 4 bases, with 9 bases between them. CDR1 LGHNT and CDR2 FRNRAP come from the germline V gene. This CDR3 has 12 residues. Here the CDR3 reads CASGIMRYEQYF. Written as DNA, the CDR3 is TGTGCTAGTGGTATAATGAGATACGAGCAGTACTTC.

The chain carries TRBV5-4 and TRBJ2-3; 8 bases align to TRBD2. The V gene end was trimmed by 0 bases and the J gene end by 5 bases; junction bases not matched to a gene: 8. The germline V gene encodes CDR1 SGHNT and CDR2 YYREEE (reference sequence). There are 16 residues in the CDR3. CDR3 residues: CASSLGNQRGQDTQYF. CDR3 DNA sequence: TGTGCCAGCAGCTTGGGCAACCAGCGGGGGCAAGATACGCAGTATTTT.

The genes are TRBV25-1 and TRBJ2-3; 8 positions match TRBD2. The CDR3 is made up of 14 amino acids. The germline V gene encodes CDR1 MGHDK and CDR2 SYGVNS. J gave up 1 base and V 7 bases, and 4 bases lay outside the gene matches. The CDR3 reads CASISGGGTDTQYF. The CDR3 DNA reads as TGTGCCAGCATCTCCGGGGGGGGCACAGATACGCAGTATTTT.

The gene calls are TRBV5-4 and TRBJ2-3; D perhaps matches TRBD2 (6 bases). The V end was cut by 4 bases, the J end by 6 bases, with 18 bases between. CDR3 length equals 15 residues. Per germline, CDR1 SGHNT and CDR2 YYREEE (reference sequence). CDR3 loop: CASSAPGLRGDTQYF. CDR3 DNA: TGTGCCAGCAGCGCACCGGGACTCCGAGGGGATACGCAGTATTTT. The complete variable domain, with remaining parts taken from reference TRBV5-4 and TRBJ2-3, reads ETGVTQSPTHLIKTRGQQVTLRCSSQSGHNTVSWYQQALGQGPQFIFQYYREEENGRGNFPPRFSGLQFPNYSSELNVNALELDDSALYLCASSAPGLRGDTQYFGPGTRLTVL.

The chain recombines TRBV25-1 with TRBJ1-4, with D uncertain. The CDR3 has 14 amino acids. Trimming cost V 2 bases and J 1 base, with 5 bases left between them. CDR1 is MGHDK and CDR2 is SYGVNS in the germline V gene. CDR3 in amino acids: CASSELLTNEKLFF. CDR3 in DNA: TGTGCCAGCAGTGAACTTCTAACTAATGAAAAACTGTTTTTT.

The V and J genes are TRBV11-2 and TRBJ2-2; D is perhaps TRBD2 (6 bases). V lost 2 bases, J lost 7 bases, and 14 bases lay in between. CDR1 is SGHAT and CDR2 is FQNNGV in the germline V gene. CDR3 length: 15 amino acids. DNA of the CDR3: TGTGCCAGCAGCTTATGGGGGACTTTGGGCGGGGAGCTGTTTTTT. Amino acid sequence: CASSLWGTLGGELFF.

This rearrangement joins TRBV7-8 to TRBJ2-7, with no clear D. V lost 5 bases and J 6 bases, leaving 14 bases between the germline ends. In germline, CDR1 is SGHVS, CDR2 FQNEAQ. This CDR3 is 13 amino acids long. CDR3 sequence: CASSPFRAAEQYF. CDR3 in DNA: TGTGCCAGCAGCCCCTTTCGCGCCGCCGAGCAGTACTTC.

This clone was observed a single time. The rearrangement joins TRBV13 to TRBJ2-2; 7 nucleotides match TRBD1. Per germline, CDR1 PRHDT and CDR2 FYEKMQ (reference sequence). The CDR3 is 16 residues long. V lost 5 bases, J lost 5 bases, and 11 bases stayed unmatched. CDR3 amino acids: CASSDYRGRGTGELFF. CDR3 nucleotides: TGTGCCAGCAGCGATTACAGGGGTCGGGGAACCGGGGAGCTGTTTTTT.

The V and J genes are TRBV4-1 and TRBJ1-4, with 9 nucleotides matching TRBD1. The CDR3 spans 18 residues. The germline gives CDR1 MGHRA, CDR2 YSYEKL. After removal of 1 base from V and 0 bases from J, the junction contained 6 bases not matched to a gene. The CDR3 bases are TGCGCCAGCAGCCAAGGAAACAGGGGGCTCGCAACTAATGAAAAACTGTTTTTT. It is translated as CASSQGNRGLATNEKLFF.

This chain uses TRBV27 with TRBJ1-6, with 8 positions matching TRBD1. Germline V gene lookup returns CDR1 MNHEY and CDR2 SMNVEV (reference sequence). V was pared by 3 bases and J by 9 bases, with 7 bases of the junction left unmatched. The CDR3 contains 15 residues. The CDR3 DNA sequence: TGTGCCAGCAGTTTCACAGGGGGTATGGGTTCACCCCTCCACTTT. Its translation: CASSFTGGMGSPLHF.

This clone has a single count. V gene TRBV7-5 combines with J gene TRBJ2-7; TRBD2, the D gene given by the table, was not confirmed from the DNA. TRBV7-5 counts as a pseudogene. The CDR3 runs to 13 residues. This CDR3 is CARSLGVTGEQYF. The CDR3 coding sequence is TGTGCCAGAAGCTTAGGAGTTACCGGCGAGCAGTACTTC.

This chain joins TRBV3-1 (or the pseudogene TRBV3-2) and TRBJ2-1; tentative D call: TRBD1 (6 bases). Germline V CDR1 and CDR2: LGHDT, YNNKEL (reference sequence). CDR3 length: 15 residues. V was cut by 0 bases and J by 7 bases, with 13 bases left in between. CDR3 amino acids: CASSQELRGRNEQFF. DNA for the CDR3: TGTGCCAGCAGCCAAGAGCTCAGGGGAAGGAATGAGCAGTTCTTC.

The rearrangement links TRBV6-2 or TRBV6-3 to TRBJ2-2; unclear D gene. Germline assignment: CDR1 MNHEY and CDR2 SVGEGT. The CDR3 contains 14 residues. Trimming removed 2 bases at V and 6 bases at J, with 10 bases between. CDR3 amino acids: CASSYDGGSGELFF. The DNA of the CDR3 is TGTGCCAGCAGTTACGATGGCGGTTCCGGGGAGCTGTTTTTT.

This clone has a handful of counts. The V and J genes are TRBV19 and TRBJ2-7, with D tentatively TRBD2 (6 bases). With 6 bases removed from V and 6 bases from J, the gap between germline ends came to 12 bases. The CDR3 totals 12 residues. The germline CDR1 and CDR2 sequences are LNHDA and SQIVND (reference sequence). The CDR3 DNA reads TGTGCCAGTAGCCAGGGAGGCAGCGAGCAGTACTTC. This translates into CASSQGGSEQYF.

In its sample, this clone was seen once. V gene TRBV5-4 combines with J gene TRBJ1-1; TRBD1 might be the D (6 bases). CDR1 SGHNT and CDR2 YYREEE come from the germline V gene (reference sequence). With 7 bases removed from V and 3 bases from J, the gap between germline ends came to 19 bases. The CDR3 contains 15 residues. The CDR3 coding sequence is TGTGCCAGCGTCCCGAGGGGGGGCAGGGACACTGAAGCTTTCTTT. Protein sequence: CASVPRGGRDTEAFF. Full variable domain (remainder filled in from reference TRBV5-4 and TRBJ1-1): ETGVTQSPTHLIKTRGQQVTLRCSSQSGHNTVSWYQQALGQGPQFIFQYYREEENGRGNFPPRFSGLQFPNYSSELNVNALELDDSALYLCASVPRGGRDTEAFFGQGTRLTVV.

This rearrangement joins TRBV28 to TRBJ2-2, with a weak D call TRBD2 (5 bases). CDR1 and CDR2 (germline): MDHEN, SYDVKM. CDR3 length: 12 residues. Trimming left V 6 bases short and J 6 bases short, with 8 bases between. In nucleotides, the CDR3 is TGTGCCAGCAGAAGAGGGCCCGGGGAGCTGTTTTTT. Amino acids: CASRRGPGELFF.

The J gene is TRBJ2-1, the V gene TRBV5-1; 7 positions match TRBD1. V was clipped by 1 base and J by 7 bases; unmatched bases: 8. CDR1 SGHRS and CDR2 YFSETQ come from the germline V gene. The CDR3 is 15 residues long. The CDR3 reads CASSLPTGSGNEQFF. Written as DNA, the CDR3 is TGCGCCAGCAGCTTGCCGACAGGGTCGGGGAATGAGCAGTTCTTC.

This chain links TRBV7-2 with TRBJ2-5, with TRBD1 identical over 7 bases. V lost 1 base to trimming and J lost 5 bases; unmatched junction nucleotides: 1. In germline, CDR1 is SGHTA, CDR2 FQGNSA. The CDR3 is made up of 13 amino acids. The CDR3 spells CASSLVGGETQYF. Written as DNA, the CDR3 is TGTGCCAGCAGCTTAGTAGGGGGCGAGACCCAGTACTTC.